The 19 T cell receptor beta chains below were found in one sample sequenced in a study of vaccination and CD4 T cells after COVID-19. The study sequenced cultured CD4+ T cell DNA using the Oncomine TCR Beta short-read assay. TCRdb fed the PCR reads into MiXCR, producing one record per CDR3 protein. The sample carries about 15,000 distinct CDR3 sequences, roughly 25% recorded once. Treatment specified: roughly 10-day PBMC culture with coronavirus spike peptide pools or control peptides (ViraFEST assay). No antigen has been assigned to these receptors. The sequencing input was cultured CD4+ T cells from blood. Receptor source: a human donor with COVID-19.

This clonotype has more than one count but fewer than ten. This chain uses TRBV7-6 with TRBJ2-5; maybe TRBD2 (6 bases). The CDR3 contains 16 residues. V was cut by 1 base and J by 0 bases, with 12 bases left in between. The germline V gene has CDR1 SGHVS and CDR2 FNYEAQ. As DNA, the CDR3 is TGTGCCAGCAGCTTAGGCGTAGCGGCTAACCAAGAGACCCAGTACTTC. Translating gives CASSLGVAANQETQYF.

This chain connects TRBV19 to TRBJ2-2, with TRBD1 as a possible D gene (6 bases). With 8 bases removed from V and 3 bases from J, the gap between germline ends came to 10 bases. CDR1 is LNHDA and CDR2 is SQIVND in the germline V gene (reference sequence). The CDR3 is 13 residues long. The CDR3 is CASYRVDTGELFF. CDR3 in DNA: TGTGCCAGTTACAGGGTCGACACCGGGGAGCTGTTTTTT. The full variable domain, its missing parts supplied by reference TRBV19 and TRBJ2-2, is DGGITQSPKYLFRKEGQNVTLSCEQNLNHDAMYWYRQDPGQGLRLIYYSQIVNDFQKGDIAEGYSVSREKKESFPLTVTSAQKNPTAFYLCASYRVDTGELFFGEGSRLTVL.

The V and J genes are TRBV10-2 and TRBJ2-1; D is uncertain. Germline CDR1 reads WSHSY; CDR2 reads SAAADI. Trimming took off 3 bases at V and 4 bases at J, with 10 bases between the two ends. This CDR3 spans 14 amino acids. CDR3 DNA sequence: TGCGCCAGCAGTGACCCCGGCAAGTACAATGAGCAGTTCTTC. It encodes CASSDPGKYNEQFF.

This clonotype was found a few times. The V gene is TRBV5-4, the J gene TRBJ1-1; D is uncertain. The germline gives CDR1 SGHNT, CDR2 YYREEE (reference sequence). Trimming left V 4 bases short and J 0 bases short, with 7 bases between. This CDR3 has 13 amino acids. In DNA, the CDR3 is TGTGCCAGCAGCCCAAGGATGAACACTGAAGCTTTCTTT. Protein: CASSPRMNTEAFF.

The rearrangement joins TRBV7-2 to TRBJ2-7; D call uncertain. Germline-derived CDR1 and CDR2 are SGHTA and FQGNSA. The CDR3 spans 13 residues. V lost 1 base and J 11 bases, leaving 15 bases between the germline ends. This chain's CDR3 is CASSLEVVAGKYF. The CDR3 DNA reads TGTGCCAGCAGCTTAGAAGTTGTCGCCGGCAAGTACTTC.

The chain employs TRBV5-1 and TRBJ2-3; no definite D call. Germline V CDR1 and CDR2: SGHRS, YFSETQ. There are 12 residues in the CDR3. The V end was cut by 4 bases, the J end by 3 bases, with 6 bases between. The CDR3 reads CASSTFTDTQYF. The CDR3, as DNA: TGCGCCAGCAGCACCTTTACAGATACGCAGTATTTT.

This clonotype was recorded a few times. The CDR3 DNA follows: TGCGCCAGCAGCTTGACTAGCGGGGGCCCCTACGAGCAGTACTTC. Its translation is CASSLTSGGPYEQYF. The chain has TRBV5-1 and TRBJ2-7; 11 bases align to TRBD2. This CDR3 is 15 amino acids long. Germline-derived CDR1 and CDR2 are SGHRS and YFSETQ. V was pared by 1 base and J by 2 bases, with 2 bases of the junction left unmatched.

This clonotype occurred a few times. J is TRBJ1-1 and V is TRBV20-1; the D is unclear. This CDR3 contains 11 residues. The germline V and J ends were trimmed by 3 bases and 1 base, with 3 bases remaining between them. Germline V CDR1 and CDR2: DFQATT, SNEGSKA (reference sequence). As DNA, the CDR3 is TGCAGTGCTAGCTGGAACACTGAAGCTTTCTTT. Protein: CSASWNTEAFF.

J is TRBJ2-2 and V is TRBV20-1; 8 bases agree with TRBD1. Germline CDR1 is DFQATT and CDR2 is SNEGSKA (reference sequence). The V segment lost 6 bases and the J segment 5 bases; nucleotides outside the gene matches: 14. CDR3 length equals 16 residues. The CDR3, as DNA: TGCAGTGCGAGGACAGGGCGGGGAAAAGAGACCGGGGAGCTGTTTTTT. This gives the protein CSARTGRGKETGELFF.

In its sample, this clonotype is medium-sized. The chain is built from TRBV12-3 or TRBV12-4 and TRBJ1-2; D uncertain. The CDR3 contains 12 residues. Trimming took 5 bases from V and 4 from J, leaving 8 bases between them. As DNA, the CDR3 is TGTGCCAGCAGTCCCCGCGGCTATGGCTACACCTTC. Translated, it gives CASSPRGYGYTF.

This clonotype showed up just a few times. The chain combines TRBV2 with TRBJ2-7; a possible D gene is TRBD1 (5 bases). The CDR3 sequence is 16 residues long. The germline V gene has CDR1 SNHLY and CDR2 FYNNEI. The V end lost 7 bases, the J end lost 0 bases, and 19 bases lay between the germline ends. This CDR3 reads CASTFGRTISSYEQYF. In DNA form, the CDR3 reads TGTGCCAGCACATTCGGGCGGACAATCAGCTCCTACGAGCAGTACTTC.

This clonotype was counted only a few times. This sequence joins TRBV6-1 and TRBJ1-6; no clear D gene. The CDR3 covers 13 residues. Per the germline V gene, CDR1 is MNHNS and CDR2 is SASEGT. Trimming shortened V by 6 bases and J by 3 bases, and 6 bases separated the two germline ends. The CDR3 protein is CASRESYNSPLHF. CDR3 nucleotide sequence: TGTGCCAGCAGGGAGAGCTATAATTCACCCCTCCACTTT.

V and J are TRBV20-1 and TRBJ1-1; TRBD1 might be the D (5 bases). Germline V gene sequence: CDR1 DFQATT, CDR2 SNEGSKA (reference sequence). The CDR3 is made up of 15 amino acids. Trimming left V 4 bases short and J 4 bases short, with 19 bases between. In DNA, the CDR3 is TGCAGTGCTATGGGTCTGGGGGGGATCTTCACTGAAGCTTTCTTT. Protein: CSAMGLGGIFTEAFF.

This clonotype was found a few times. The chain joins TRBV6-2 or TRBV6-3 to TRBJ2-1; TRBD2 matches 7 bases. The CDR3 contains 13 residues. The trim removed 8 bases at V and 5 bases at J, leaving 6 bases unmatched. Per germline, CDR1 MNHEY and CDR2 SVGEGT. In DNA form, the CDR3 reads TGTGCCAGCCGCGGGACTACCGACAATGAGCAGTTCTTC. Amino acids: CASRGTTDNEQFF.

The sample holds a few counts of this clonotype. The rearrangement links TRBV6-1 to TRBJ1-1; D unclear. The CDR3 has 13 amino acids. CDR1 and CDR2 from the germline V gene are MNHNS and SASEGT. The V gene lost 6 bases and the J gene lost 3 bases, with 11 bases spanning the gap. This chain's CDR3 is CASSSPPHTEAFF. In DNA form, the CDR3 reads TGTGCCAGCAGCTCTCCACCCCACACTGAAGCTTTCTTT.

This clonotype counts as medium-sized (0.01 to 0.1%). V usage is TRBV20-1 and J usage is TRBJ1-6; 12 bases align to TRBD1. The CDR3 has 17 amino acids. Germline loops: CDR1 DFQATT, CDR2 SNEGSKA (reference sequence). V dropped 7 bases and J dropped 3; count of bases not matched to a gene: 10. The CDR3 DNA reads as TGCAGTGTCCGGGACAGGGGGCGAACCCTCTATAATTCACCCCTCCACTTT. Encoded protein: CSVRDRGRTLYNSPLHF.

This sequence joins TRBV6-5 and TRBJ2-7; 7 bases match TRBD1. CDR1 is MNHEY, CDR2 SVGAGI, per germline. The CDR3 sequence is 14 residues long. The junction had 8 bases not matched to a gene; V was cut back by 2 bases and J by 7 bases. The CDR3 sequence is CASSYADRVEEQYF. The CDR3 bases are TGTGCCAGCAGTTACGCCGACAGGGTCGAAGAGCAGTACTTC.

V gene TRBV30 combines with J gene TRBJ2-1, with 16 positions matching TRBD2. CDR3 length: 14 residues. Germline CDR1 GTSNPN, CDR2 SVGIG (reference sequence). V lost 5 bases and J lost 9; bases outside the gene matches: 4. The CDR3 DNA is TGTGCCTGGTCCGGGACTAGCGGGGGGGGTGAGCAGTTCTTC. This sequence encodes CAWSGTSGGGEQFF.

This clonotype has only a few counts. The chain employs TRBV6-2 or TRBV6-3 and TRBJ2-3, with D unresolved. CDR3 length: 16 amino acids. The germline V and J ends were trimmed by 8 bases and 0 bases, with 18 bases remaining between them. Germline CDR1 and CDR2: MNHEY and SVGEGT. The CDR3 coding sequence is TGTGCCAGCTCGCTGGACGTCTCAGCAAGCACAGATACGCAGTATTTT. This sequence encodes CASSLDVSASTDTQYF.